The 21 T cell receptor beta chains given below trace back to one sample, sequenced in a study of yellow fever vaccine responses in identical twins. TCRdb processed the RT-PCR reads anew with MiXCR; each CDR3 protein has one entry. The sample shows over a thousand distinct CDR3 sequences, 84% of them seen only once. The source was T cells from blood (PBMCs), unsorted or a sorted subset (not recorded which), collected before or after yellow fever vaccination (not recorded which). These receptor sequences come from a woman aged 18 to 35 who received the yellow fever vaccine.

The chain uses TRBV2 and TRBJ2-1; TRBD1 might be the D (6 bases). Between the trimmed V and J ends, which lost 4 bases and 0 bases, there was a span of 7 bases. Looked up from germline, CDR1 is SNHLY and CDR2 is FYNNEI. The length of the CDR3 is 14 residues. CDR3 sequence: CASSGQDSYNEQFF. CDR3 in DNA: TGTGCCAGCAGTGGACAGGACTCCTACAATGAGCAGTTCTTC.

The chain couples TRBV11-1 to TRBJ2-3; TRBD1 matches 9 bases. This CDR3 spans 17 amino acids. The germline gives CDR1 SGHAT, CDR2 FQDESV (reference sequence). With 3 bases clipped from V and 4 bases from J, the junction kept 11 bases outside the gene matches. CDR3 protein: CASSLGTGTGYPDTQYF. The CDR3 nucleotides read TGTGCCAGCAGCTTGGGAACCGGGACAGGGTATCCAGATACGCAGTATTTT.

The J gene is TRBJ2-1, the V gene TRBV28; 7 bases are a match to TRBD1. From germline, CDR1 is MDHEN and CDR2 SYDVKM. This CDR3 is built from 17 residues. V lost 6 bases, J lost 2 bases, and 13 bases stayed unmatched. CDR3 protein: CASRGSSGTETYNEQFF. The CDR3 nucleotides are TGTGCCAGCAGGGGCAGCTCCGGGACAGAAACCTACAATGAGCAGTTCTTC.

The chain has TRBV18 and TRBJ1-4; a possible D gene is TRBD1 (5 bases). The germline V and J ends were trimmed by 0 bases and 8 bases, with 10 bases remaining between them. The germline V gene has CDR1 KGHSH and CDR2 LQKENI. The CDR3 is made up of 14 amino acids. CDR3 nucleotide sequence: TGTGCCAGCTCACCACCGATGTACAGGGAAAAACTGTTTTTT. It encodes CASSPPMYREKLFF.

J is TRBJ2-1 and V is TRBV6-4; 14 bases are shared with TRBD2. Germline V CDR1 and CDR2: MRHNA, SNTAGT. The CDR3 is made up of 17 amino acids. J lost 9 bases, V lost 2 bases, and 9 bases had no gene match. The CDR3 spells CASSDGPGLAGEVEQFF. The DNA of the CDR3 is TGTGCCAGCAGTGACGGACCGGGACTAGCGGGAGAGGTTGAGCAGTTCTTC.

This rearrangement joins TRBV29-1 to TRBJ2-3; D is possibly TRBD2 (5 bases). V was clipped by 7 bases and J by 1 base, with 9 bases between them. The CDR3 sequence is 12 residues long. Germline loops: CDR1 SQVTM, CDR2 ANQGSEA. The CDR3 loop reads CSAGLGTDTQYF. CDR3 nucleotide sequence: TGCAGCGCAGGACTGGGCACAGATACGCAGTATTTT.

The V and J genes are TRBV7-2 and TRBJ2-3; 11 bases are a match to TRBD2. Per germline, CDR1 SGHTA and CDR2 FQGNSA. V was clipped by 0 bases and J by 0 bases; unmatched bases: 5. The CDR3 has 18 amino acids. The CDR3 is CASSLALAGGPSTDTQYF. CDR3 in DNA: TGTGCCAGCAGCTTAGCCCTAGCGGGGGGTCCTAGCACAGATACGCAGTATTTT.

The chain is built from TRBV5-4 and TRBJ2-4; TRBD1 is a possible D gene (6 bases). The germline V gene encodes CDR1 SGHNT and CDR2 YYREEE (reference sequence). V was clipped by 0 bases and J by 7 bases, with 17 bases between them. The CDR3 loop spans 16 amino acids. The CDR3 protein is CASSLGVQGRDNIQYF. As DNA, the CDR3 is TGTGCCAGCAGCTTGGGGGTACAGGGCCGGGACAACATTCAGTACTTC.

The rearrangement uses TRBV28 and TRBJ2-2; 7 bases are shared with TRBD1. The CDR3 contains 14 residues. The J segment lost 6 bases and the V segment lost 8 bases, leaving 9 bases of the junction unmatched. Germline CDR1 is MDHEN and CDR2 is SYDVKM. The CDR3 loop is CASQILRGSGELFF. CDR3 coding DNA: TGTGCCAGCCAAATTCTCAGGGGGTCCGGGGAGCTGTTTTTT.

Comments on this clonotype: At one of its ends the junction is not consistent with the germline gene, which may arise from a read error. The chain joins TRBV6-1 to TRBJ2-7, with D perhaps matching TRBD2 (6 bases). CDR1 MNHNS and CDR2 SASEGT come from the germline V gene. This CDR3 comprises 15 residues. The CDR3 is CASSPAGRTSYERYF. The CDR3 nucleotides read TGTGCCAGCAGTCCCGCTGGGAGGACTTCCTACGAGCGGTACTTC.

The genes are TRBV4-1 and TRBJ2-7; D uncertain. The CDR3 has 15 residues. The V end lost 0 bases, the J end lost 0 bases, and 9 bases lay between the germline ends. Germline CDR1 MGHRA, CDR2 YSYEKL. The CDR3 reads CASSQDSSVSYEQYF. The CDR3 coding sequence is TGCGCCAGCAGCCAAGATTCGAGTGTCTCCTACGAGCAGTACTTC.

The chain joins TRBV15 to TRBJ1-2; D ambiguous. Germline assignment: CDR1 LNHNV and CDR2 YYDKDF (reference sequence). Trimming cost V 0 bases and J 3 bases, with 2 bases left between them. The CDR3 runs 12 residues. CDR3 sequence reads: CATSRDDYGYTF. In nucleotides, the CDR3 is TGTGCCACCAGCAGAGATGACTATGGCTACACCTTC.

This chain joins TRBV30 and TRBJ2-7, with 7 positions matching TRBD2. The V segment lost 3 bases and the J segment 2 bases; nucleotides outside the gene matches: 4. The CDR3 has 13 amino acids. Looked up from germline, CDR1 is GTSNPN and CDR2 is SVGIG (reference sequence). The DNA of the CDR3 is TGTGCCTGGAGCCCCGGGGGGACCTACGAGCAGTACTTC. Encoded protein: CAWSPGGTYEQYF.

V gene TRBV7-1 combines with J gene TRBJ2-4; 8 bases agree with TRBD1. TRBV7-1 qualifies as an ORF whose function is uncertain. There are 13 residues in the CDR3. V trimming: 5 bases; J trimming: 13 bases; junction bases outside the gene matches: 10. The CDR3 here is CASSAYQGAKQYF. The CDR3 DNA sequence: TGTGCCAGCAGCGCATACCAGGGGGCTAAGCAGTACTTC.

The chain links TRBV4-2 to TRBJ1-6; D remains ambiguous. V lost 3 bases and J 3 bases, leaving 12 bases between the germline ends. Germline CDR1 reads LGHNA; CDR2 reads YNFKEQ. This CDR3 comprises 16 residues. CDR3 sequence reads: CASSQEPGVYNSPLHF. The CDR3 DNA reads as TGTGCCAGCAGCCAGGAACCGGGAGTCTATAATTCACCCCTCCACTTT.

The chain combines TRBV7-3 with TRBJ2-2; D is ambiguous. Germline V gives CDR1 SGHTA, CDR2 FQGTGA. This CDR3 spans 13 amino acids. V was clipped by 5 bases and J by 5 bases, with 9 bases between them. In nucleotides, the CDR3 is TGTGCCAGCAGCATCCCAGCGACCGGGGAGCTGTTTTTT. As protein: CASSIPATGELFF. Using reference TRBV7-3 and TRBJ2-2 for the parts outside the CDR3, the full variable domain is GAGVSQTPSNKVTEKGKYVELRCDPISGHTALYWYRQSLGQGPEFLIYFQGTGAADDSGLPNDRFFAVRPEGSVSTLKIQRTERGDSAVYLCASSIPATGELFFGEGSRLTVL.

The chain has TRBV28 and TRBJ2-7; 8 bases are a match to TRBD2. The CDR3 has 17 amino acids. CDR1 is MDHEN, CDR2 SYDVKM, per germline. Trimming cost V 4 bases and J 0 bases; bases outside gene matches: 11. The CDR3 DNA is TGTGCCAGCAGTTCCCCCATAGCGGGACAAAGCTCCTACGAGCAGTACTTC. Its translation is CASSSPIAGQSSYEQYF.

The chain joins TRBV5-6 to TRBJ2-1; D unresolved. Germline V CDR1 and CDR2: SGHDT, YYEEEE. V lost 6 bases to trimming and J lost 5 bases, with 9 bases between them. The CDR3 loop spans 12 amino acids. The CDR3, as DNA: TGTGCCAGCACCCTTTCAGACAATGAGCAGTTCTTC. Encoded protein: CASTLSDNEQFF.

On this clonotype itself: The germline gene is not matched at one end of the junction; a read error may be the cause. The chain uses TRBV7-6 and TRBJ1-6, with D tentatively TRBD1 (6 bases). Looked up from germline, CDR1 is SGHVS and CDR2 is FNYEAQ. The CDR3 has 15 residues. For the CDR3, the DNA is TGTGCTAGCAGCCGTATTGAGGGGGGTAATTCACCCCTCCACTTT. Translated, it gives CASSRIEGGNSPLHF.

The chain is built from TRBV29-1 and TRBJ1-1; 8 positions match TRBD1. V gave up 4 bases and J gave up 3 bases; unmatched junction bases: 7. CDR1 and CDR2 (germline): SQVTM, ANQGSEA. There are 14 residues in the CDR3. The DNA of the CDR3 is TGCAGCGTTGTGAGGGGCAGGGGGCACACTGAAGCTTTCTTT. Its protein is CSVVRGRGHTEAFF.

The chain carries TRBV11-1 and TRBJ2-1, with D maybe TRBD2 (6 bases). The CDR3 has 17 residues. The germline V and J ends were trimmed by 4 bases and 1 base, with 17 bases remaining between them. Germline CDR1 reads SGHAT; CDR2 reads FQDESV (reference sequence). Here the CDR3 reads CASSSAFRSGSYNEQFF. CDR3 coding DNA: TGTGCCAGCAGCTCCGCTTTCCGAAGCGGGTCCTACAATGAGCAGTTCTTC.